This TCR beta chain was documented in a study of blood T cells in healthy people across ages. Study-level results: Diversity of TCR beta correlated strongly with naive T cell percentage. Roughly linearly, TCR beta diversity per million T cells fell as age increased.

A note on this clonotype: Antigen: not known. One end of the junction is discordant with germline, which a read error may explain.

In each sample, at least 7 million PBMCs were isolated. A sample-barcoded 5' primer and a J-beta primer mix were used in a second PCR of roughly 7 to 11 cycles. There were at least 2.5 million CDR3-containing paired-end reads obtained from each sample. TCRdb re-analysed the 5' RACE reads in MiXCR, keeping a single row per CDR3 protein. The sample lists 750,000 to 950,000 distinct CDR3 sequences, approximately 53% seen once, with about 38% in the top ten. CDR1 and CDR2 (germline): MNHEY, SMNVEV (reference sequence). This CDR3 has 15 residues. Material: blood. This chain links TRBV27 with TRBJ1-2, with a possible D match to TRBD1 (5 bases). The clonotype originates from a man at least 80 years old in good health. CDR3 in amino acids: CASRPAGGGDYDYTF. For the CDR3, the DNA is TGTGCCAGCAGACCAGCCGGGGGAGGGGACTATGACTACACCTTC.